Following are 8 T cell receptor beta chains from one sample sequenced in a study of blood T cell repertoires in COVID-19 (dated by TCRdb to the early 2020s). Receptor amplification or capture employed the immunoSEQ multiplex PCR assay. Held by TCRdb, this immuneACCESS table contains in-frame sequences only and omits some clones. Under half of the omission traces to an unresolved V gene where checked; the cause of the rest is unknown. In this sample the table shows approximately 35,000 clones, about 87% of which occur a single time. More than 13% of the sample comes from the top ten. The sample was peripheral blood. Source of these receptors: a man aged 55 to 69 with active COVID-19.

This chain uses TRBV5-4 with TRBJ2-7, with 16 bases matching TRBD2. V shed 4 bases and J 2 bases; nucleotides not matched to a gene: 6. This CDR3 comprises 17 residues. Per germline, CDR1 SGHNT and CDR2 YYREEE (reference sequence). Here the CDR3 DNA reads TGTGCCAGCAGCCCGGGACTAGCGGGAGGGGCCCCCTACGAGCAGTACTTC. It codes for CASSPGLAGGAPYEQYF.

The V call is TRBV3-1 (or the pseudogene TRBV3-2), the J call TRBJ2-7; TRBD1 agrees at 9 bases. The V gene end was trimmed by 6 bases and the J gene end by 6 bases; junction bases not matched to a gene: 9. This CDR3 is built from 14 residues. Per the germline V gene, CDR1 is LGHDT and CDR2 is YNNKEL (reference sequence). DNA for the CDR3: TGTGCCAGCAGTAAGGACAGGGGTAATAGCGAGCAGTACTTC. It is translated as CASSKDRGNSEQYF.

V usage is TRBV2 and J usage is TRBJ1-5; 8 bases are shared with TRBD1. The germline V gene encodes CDR1 SNHLY and CDR2 FYNNEI. The CDR3 covers 14 residues. V was pared by 5 bases and J by 2 bases, with 2 bases of the junction left unmatched. CDR3 in amino acids: CASSPTGGNQPQHF. CDR3 nucleotide sequence: TGTGCCAGCAGTCCGACAGGGGGCAATCAGCCCCAGCATTTT.

The chain joins TRBV27 to TRBJ2-1, with 7 bases fitting TRBD2. CDR3 length: 15 residues. Germline V gives CDR1 MNHEY, CDR2 SMNVEV (reference sequence). J lost 2 bases, V lost 0 bases, and 1 base had no gene match. The CDR3, as DNA: TGTGCCAGCAGTTTATCCAGCGGGGCCTACAATGAGCAGTTCTTC. Encoded protein: CASSLSSGAYNEQFF.

The sample holds a few counts of this clone. CDR3 bases: TGTGCCAGCAGTGTGCTTACTTCGGACGGACTGTATAGCAATCAGCCCCAGCATTTT. Amino acids: CASSVLTSDGLYSNQPQHF. The rearrangement links TRBV2 to TRBJ1-5; D gene ambiguous. The ends were cut back, 4 bases at V and 0 bases at J, with 22 bases in the middle. CDR1 SNHLY and CDR2 FYNNEI come from the germline V gene. The CDR3 has 19 residues. Drawing the rest from reference TRBV2 and TRBJ1-5, the complete variable domain is EPEVTQTPSHQVTQMGQEVILRCVPISNHLYFYWYRQILGQKVEFLVSFYNNEISEKSEIFDDQFSVERPDGSNFTLKIRSTKLEDSAMYFCASSVLTSDGLYSNQPQHFGDGTRLSIL.

CDR3 sequence (DNA): TGTGCCAGCAGTTTACGGACAGGGGTGAAGACCTACGAGCAGTACTTC. Protein product: CASSLRTGVKTYEQYF. This chain joins TRBV27 and TRBJ2-7, with 9 bases aligning to TRBD1. Germline loops: CDR1 MNHEY, CDR2 SMNVEV (reference sequence). V gave up 2 bases and J gave up 2 bases; unmatched junction bases: 7. There are 16 residues in the CDR3.

This clone was detected once. V usage is TRBV5-4 and J usage is TRBJ2-1; possibly TRBD2 for D (6 bases). Germline assignment: CDR1 SGHNT and CDR2 YYREEE (reference sequence). Trimming took off 1 base at V and 8 bases at J, with 13 bases between the two ends. The CDR3 loop spans 14 amino acids. The CDR3 reads CASSLLTSIHEQFF. The CDR3 region has the DNA TGTGCCAGCAGCTTGCTTACTAGCATCCATGAGCAGTTCTTC.

This sequence joins TRBV28 and TRBJ2-5, with a weak D call TRBD1 (6 bases). V lost 5 bases and J lost 5, with 21 bases in between. The germline gives CDR1 MDHEN, CDR2 SYDVKM. The CDR3 has 16 residues. CDR3 amino acids: CASSTGTLGASETQYF. The CDR3 nucleotides read TGTGCCAGCAGTACAGGGACGTTGGGGGCTTCGGAGACCCAGTACTTC. Based on the CDR3 plus reference TRBV28 and TRBJ2-5, the full variable domain is DVKVTQSSRYLVKRTGEKVFLECVQDMDHENMFWYRQDPGLGLRLIYFSYDVKMKEKGDIPEGYSVSREKKERFSLILESASTNQTSMYLCASSTGTLGASETQYFGPGTRLLVL.